This passage covers 27 T cell receptor beta chains from one sample sequenced in a study of T-cell memory formation after mild COVID-19. TCRdb reprocessed the 5' RACE reads via MiXCR and lists one record per CDR3 protein. The sample carries about half a million distinct CDR3 sequences, around a sixth recorded once. Sequenced input: PBMCs or a T cell subset sorted from them (not recorded which). Every receptor here comes from an adult woman who had mild COVID-19 (a few samples of this study predate the infection). Cell type and time point are not known.

V usage is TRBV7-9 and J usage is TRBJ1-1; D may be TRBD1 (5 bases). V was shortened by 5 bases and J by 7 bases, with 14 bases between the two germline ends. Germline V gives CDR1 SEHNR, CDR2 FQNEAQ (reference sequence). There are 13 residues in the CDR3. CDR3 bases: TGTGCCAGCAGCGCCCTCCAGGGCCGTGAAGCTTTCTTT. Encoded protein: CASSALQGREAFF.

This clonotype occurred a few times. The chain links TRBV12-3 or TRBV12-4 to TRBJ2-1; D unclear. With 3 bases removed from V and 4 bases from J, the gap between germline ends came to 16 bases. The CDR3 is made up of 16 amino acids. The CDR3 loop is CASSFLFGPIYNEQFF. The CDR3 nucleotides read TGTGCCAGCAGTTTTCTATTCGGACCAATATACAATGAGCAGTTCTTC.

The rearrangement links TRBV2 to TRBJ1-1; TRBD1 agrees at 7 bases. Trimming took 5 bases from V and 2 from J; bases not matched to a gene: 5. The CDR3 has 14 residues. Germline assignment: CDR1 SNHLY and CDR2 FYNNEI. The DNA for the CDR3 is TGTGCCAGCAGTTTTCAGGGGGGAAACACTGAAGCTTTCTTT. Its protein is CASSFQGGNTEAFF.

The chain joins TRBV6-2 or TRBV6-3 to TRBJ2-4, with 7 bases that match TRBD2. Trimming at V came to 4 bases and at J to 1 base, leaving 22 bases not matched to a gene. This CDR3 region has 21 residues. The V gene's germline CDR1 is MNHEY and CDR2 SVGEGT. The CDR3 spells CASSSPSSSGVMIGAKNIQYF. In nucleotides, the CDR3 is TGTGCCAGCAGTTCCCCTTCTTCTAGCGGAGTCATGATAGGGGCCAAAAACATTCAGTACTTC.

This clonotype appeared a few times. The chain links TRBV5-5 to TRBJ1-5, with TRBD1 as a possible D gene (5 bases). The V gene's germline CDR1 is SGHKS and CDR2 YYEKEE (reference sequence). V gave up 3 bases and J gave up 3 bases, with 10 bases separating them. The CDR3 totals 14 residues. The CDR3 here is CASSYGTVNQPQHF. The CDR3 DNA reads as TGTGCCAGCAGCTATGGGACGGTCAATCAGCCCCAGCATTTT.

This clonotype was recorded at least ten times. DNA for the CDR3: TGTGCCAGCAGTCGGACGACGGATACGCAGTATTTT. Translated: CASSRTTDTQYF. The chain carries TRBV2 and TRBJ2-3; D is unclear. Trimming shortened V by 5 bases and J by 6 bases, and 9 bases separated the two germline ends. Germline values: CDR1 SNHLY, CDR2 FYNNEI. The CDR3 extends over 12 amino acids.

This clonotype was seen a handful of times. This chain uses TRBV7-9 with TRBJ2-7; D gene unclear. This CDR3 comprises 13 residues. Deletions cut 5 bases from V and 2 bases from J, with 10 bases between. Germline CDR1 is SEHNR and CDR2 is FQNEAQ (reference sequence). Written as DNA, the CDR3 is TGTGCCAGCAGCCCGATGGGTCCCTACGAGCAGTACTTC. Amino acids: CASSPMGPYEQYF.

The J gene is TRBJ1-1, the V gene TRBV9; perhaps TRBD1 as D (5 bases). V lost 6 bases and J 3 bases, leaving 9 bases between the germline ends. CDR1 SGDLS and CDR2 YYNGEE come from the germline V gene. The CDR3 contains 12 residues. This CDR3 reads CASNRGDTEAFF. The DNA of the CDR3 is TGTGCCAGCAACCGAGGGGACACTGAAGCTTTCTTT.

This clonotype has ten or more counts. This chain connects TRBV11-2 to TRBJ2-3; no firm D call. Germline CDR1 and CDR2: SGHAT and FQNNGV. This CDR3 has 13 residues. V was trimmed by 3 bases and J by 5 bases, leaving 9 bases between them. The CDR3 DNA is TGTGCCAGCAGCTTGACGGTGGGAGATACGCAGTATTTT. As protein: CASSLTVGDTQYF.

This clonotype was found a few times. This rearrangement joins TRBV7-2 to TRBJ2-7; 8 nucleotides line up with TRBD1. Trimming at V came to 1 base and at J to 4 bases, leaving 3 bases not matched to a gene. Germline V CDR1 and CDR2: SGHTA, FQGNSA. The CDR3 is made up of 14 amino acids. CDR3 DNA: TGTGCCAGCAGCTTAGGGCACAGGGGGTACGAGCAGTACTTC. Protein sequence: CASSLGHRGYEQYF.

This clonotype was counted a few times. The gene calls are TRBV20-1 and TRBJ1-6, with D perhaps matching TRBD1 (6 bases). This CDR3 has 13 residues. Per germline, CDR1 DFQATT and CDR2 SNEGSKA (reference sequence). Trimming removed 8 bases from V and 4 bases from J, with 12 bases in between. In nucleotides, the CDR3 is TGCAGTTCCGGACAGACTTATAATTCACCCCTCCACTTT. Translation gives CSSGQTYNSPLHF.

This clonotype was seen many times. The CDR3 sequence is CASSHNTGSSYNEQFF. CDR3 in DNA: TGTGCCAGCAGCCACAACACGGGGAGCTCCTACAATGAGCAGTTCTTC. The rearrangement uses TRBV4-2 and TRBJ2-1, with D possibly being TRBD2 (5 bases). In germline, CDR1 is LGHNA, CDR2 YNFKEQ. V shed 3 bases and J shed 0 bases, with 12 bases lying between them. This CDR3 contains 16 residues.

This clonotype was seen a few times. The V gene is TRBV7-3, the J gene TRBJ2-1, with TRBD2 matching over 12 bases. CDR1 SGHTA and CDR2 FQGTGA come from the germline V gene. The CDR3 length is 18 residues. V was clipped by 2 bases and J by 2 bases; unmatched bases: 7. The CDR3 nucleotides read TGTGCCAGCAGCTTAGATCCCGCTAGCGGGAGGGCCTACAATGAGCAGTTCTTC. It specifies CASSLDPASGRAYNEQFF.

This clonotype was seen only a few times. The rearrangement links TRBV12-3 or TRBV12-4 to TRBJ2-1; weak D call: TRBD1 (6 bases). Trimming stripped 4 bases from V and 8 bases from J, with 21 bases between. The CDR3 is made up of 16 amino acids. CDR3: CASSSRLAGARDEQFF. CDR3 DNA sequence: TGTGCCAGCAGTTCGAGGTTGGCAGGGGCCCGGGATGAGCAGTTCTTC.

This rearrangement joins TRBV9 to TRBJ1-1; 9 bases are shared with TRBD1. The CDR3 sequence is 14 residues long. J was trimmed by 5 bases and V by 3 bases; bases with no gene match: 5. CDR1 and CDR2 from the germline V gene are SGDLS and YYNGEE. CDR3 nucleotides: TGTGCCAGCAGCGATTCGACAGGGGGGACTGAAGCTTTCTTT. Translated, it gives CASSDSTGGTEAFF.

CDR3 sequence reads: CASRIDHPAYGYTF. CDR3 sequence (DNA): TGTGCCAGCAGAATAGACCACCCGGCTTATGGCTACACCTTC. V is TRBV12-3 or TRBV12-4 and J is TRBJ1-2; D is unresolved. V was cut by 6 bases and J by 5 bases, with 16 bases left in between. The length of the CDR3 is 14 residues.

The CDR3 DNA is TGCGCCAGCAGCTCCTTGGGTCTCGTCAATCAGCCCCAGCATTTT. This encodes CASSSLGLVNQPQHF. The chain employs TRBV4-1 and TRBJ1-5; D is unresolved. Trimming pared 5 bases from V and 3 bases from J, leaving 14 bases between. The CDR3 has 15 amino acids. Per the germline V gene, CDR1 is MGHRA and CDR2 is YSYEKL.

This clonotype showed up just a few times. The chain has TRBV12-3 or TRBV12-4 and TRBJ2-1; TRBD1 aligns across 9 bases. The CDR3 extends over 15 amino acids. The J segment lost 7 bases and the V segment lost 4 bases, leaving 8 bases of the junction unmatched. The CDR3 DNA is TGTGCCAGCAGTTCCGGGACAGGGTTTTTGAATGAGCAGTTCTTC. As protein: CASSSGTGFLNEQFF.

This clonotype was seen a handful of times. The chain combines TRBV20-1 with TRBJ2-4, with 9 bases aligning to TRBD1. J gave up 2 bases and V 6 bases, and 5 bases lay outside the gene matches. This CDR3 spans 14 amino acids. Germline loops: CDR1 DFQATT, CDR2 SNEGSKA (reference sequence). This CDR3 reads CSATGTGPKNIQYF. The CDR3 nucleotides read TGCAGTGCAACCGGGACAGGGCCCAAAAACATTCAGTACTTC.

The J gene is TRBJ2-3, the V gene TRBV28; D might be TRBD2 (5 bases). Trimming cost V 3 bases and J 3 bases, with 10 bases left between them. Germline lookup yields CDR1 MDHEN and CDR2 SYDVKM. The CDR3 contains 14 residues. The CDR3 reads CASSFEGRTDTQYF. DNA for the CDR3: TGTGCCAGCAGTTTCGAAGGGAGAACAGATACGCAGTATTTT.

The rearrangement uses TRBV6-6 and TRBJ2-7; TRBD2 might be the D (6 bases). V was cut by 7 bases and J by 2 bases, with 18 bases left in between. The germline gives CDR1 MNHNY, CDR2 SVGAGI (reference sequence). The CDR3 extends over 15 amino acids. The chain's CDR3 is CASTEGSGGAYEQYF. The CDR3 DNA follows: TGTGCCAGCACCGAGGGGTCCGGGGGAGCCTACGAGCAGTACTTC.

The chain combines TRBV29-1 with TRBJ2-7, with 7 bases fitting TRBD1. Per the germline V gene, CDR1 is SQVTM and CDR2 is ANQGSEA. V was clipped by 6 bases and J by 6 bases; unmatched bases: 8. The CDR3 length is 12 residues. CDR3 in amino acids: CSVETGSGEQYF. The CDR3 bases are TGCAGCGTCGAGACAGGGTCTGGCGAGCAGTACTTC.

This clonotype has at least ten counts. V usage is TRBV7-2 and J usage is TRBJ2-1, with 9 bases identical to TRBD2. Germline loops: CDR1 SGHTA, CDR2 FQGNSA. CDR3 length equals 16 residues. V was pared by 1 base and J by 2 bases, with 3 bases of the junction left unmatched. CDR3 bases: TGTGCCAGCAGCTTAGGTGCTAGCGGGACCTACAATGAGCAGTTCTTC. This translates into CASSLGASGTYNEQFF.

This clonotype turned up a few times. The V call is TRBV11-1, the J call TRBJ2-7, with 7 bases lining up with TRBD1. The CDR3 runs to 15 residues. The germline V gene has CDR1 SGHAT and CDR2 FQDESV (reference sequence). Germline trimming cut 5 bases from V and 3 bases from J; bases unmatched to any gene: 10. CDR3 in amino acids: CASSPGQANVYEQYF. Here the CDR3 DNA reads TGTGCCAGCAGCCCAGGACAGGCCAATGTCTACGAGCAGTACTTC.

The chain joins TRBV6-6 to TRBJ2-5; 11 bases are a match to TRBD1. V shed 6 bases and J 5 bases; nucleotides not matched to a gene: 8. The CDR3 runs 15 residues. Germline V gives CDR1 MNHNY, CDR2 SVGAGI (reference sequence). CDR3 sequence reads: CASRPRTGGVETQYF. The CDR3 region has the DNA TGTGCCAGCAGACCCCGGACAGGGGGCGTGGAGACCCAGTACTTC.

This clonotype was counted a few times. The chain has TRBV7-2 and TRBJ2-3, with 7 bases identical to TRBD1. The ends lost 5 bases at V and 2 bases at J; junction bases unmatched: 4. Germline lookup yields CDR1 SGHTA and CDR2 FQGNSA. The CDR3 is 14 residues long. CDR3 nucleotide sequence: TGTGCCAGCAGCCATGAGGGGGCCACAGATACGCAGTATTTT. Amino acid sequence: CASSHEGATDTQYF.

The chain links TRBV3-1 to TRBJ2-3; TRBD2 might be the D (6 bases). V was shortened by 4 bases and J by 3 bases, with 17 bases between the two germline ends. CDR3 size: 16 residues. CDR1 is LGHDT and CDR2 is YNNKEL in the germline V gene (reference sequence). For the CDR3, the DNA is TGTGCCAGCAGCCCGCCTTGGGGGGATTGGACAGATACGCAGTATTTT. Amino acid sequence: CASSPPWGDWTDTQYF.